Listed below are T cell receptor beta chains from one sample, sequenced in a study of identical twins. TCRdb reanalysed the 5' RACE reads using MiXCR and keeps one entry per CDR3 protein. The table includes more than 600,000 distinct CDR3 sequences, 15% to 20% detected once. The same data also contributed to another study, on T cells expressing NK-cell markers.

Input material: PBMCs. These receptors all come from a woman between 18 and 29 years old in good health. The CDR3 runs from the conserved cysteine through the conserved F or W. Each record gives: J gene, clone size, CDR3 length, V gene, D gene, CDR3 protein, CDR3 DNA. The D gene is left open where the match is weak. Clone size appears in some rows only: once, few, many, or a class for an expanded clone.

TRBJ2-7	-	13	TRBV10-3	TRBD1	CAIRGTDSYEQYF	TGTGCCATCAGGGGGACAGACTCCTACGAGCAGTACTTC
TRBJ2-5	-	12	TRBV20-1	-	CSATSGERAQYF	TGCAGTGCGACGTCGGGGGAGAGGGCCCAGTACTTC
TRBJ1-2	many	14	TRBV5-1	TRBD1	CASSSLDRGHGYTF	TGCGCCAGCAGCTCGTTGGACAGGGGGCATGGCTACACCTTC
TRBJ1-3	few	18	TRBV6-4	TRBD1	CASSPGQATVFSGNTIYF	TGTGCCAGCAGTCCCGGACAGGCTACGGTTTTCTCTGGAAACACCATATATTTT
TRBJ2-5	-	18	TRBV6-1	-	CASRQIYRDGVSQETQYF	TGTGCCAGCAGGCAAATTTACAGGGATGGGGTGAGCCAAGAGACCCAGTACTTC
TRBJ2-7	few	14	TRBV6-5	-	CASSYVSMFHEQYF	TGTGCCAGCAGTTACGTGTCTATGTTTCACGAGCAGTACTTC
TRBJ2-7	many	14	TRBV5-1	TRBD2	CASSWIAGVGEQYF	TGCGCCAGCAGCTGGATAGCGGGAGTCGGCGAGCAGTACTTC
TRBJ1-6	few	14	TRBV5-1	-	CASSLERGNSPLHF	TGCGCCAGCAGCTTGGAAAGGGGTAATTCACCCCTCCACTTT
TRBJ2-3	-	13	TRBV24-1	-	CATSEPPPDTQYF	TGTGCCACCAGTGAACCACCTCCAGATACGCAGTATTTT
TRBJ2-7	-	11	TRBV19	TRBD1	CASRLQGEQYF	TGTGCCAGTAGATTACAGGGGGAGCAGTACTTC
TRBJ2-1	few	14	TRBV5-1	TRBD2	CASTGGGDYNEQFF	TGCGCCAGCACTGGCGGGGGAGATTACAATGAGCAGTTCTTC
TRBJ2-1	-	15	TRBV11-2	-	CASSLSGAAYNEQFF	TGTGCCAGCAGCTTGTCGGGGGCGGCCTACAATGAGCAGTTCTTC
TRBJ2-3	many	15	TRBV5-1	TRBD2	CASSSSSGSTDTQYF	TGCGCCAGCAGCTCCTCTAGCGGGTCCACAGATACGCAGTATTTT
TRBJ2-2	few	18	TRBV7-6	TRBD2	CASSLAPGSGANTGELFF	TGTGCCAGCAGCTTAGCGCCAGGAAGCGGGGCGAACACCGGGGAGCTGTTTTTT
TRBJ2-7	few	15	TRBV10-3	-	CAISEGQGISYEQYF	TGTGCCATCAGTGAGGGGCAGGGCATCTCCTACGAGCAGTACTTC
TRBJ2-7	few	15	TRBV20-1	TRBD2	CSANNPSGSSYEQYF	TGCAGTGCTAATAACCCTAGCGGAAGCTCCTACGAGCAGTACTTC
TRBJ1-2	few	13	TRBV12-3/TRBV12-4	-	CASSFGQQYGYTF	TGTGCCAGCAGTTTTGGTCAGCAATATGGCTACACCTTC
TRBJ1-1	few	15	TRBV6-5	-	CASSYNLRGNTEAFF	TGTGCCAGCAGTTATAATTTGCGGGGCAACACTGAAGCTTTCTTT
TRBJ2-7	-	14	TRBV6-5	-	CASSYRQESYEQYF	TGTGCCAGCAGTTACCGGCAAGAGAGCTACGAGCAGTACTTC
TRBJ2-5	-	11	TRBV30	-	CAWSVRSAQYF	TGTGCCTGGAGTGTACGGAGTGCCCAGTACTTC
TRBJ2-1	few	14	TRBV20-1	TRBD2	CSAPYSGSLREQFF	TGCAGTGCTCCCTACAGCGGGAGCCTTAGAGAGCAGTTCTTC
TRBJ2-7	-	16	TRBV3-1	-	CASSLHRDHQPYEQYF	TGTGCCAGCAGCCTCCATAGAGACCACCAACCCTACGAGCAGTACTTC
TRBJ2-7	few	18	TRBV10-2	TRBD2	CASSETTTWTSGSYEQYF	TGCGCCAGCAGTGAGACTACCACTTGGACTAGCGGGAGCTACGAGCAGTACTTC
TRBJ2-2	-	15	TRBV11-3	-	CASSRDQSNTGELFF	TGTGCCAGCAGCAGGGACCAGTCGAACACCGGGGAGCTGTTTTTT
TRBJ1-5	-	14	TRBV20-1	-	CSASRGMRRLAQHF	TGCAGTGCTAGTCGGGGGATGCGCCGTTTGGCCCAGCATTTT
TRBJ2-1	-	16	TRBV24-1	-	CATSDPRSLTLNEQFF	TGTGCCACCAGTGATCCGCGTTCTCTGACGCTCAATGAGCAGTTCTTC
TRBJ2-3	-	15	TRBV5-1	TRBD2	CASSLEVGGADTQYF	TGCGCCAGCAGCTTGGAGGTCGGGGGGGCGGATACGCAGTATTTT
TRBJ2-3	few	13	TRBV20-1	-	CSAPGALTDTQYF	TGCAGTGCTCCGGGGGCCCTCACAGATACGCAGTATTTT
TRBJ2-7	few	13	TRBV29-1	-	CSVSRHSSYEQYF	TGCAGCGTCTCGCGACACAGCTCCTACGAGCAGTACTTC
TRBJ2-7	few	16	TRBV20-1	TRBD2	CSAGHSGTSGLQWQYF	TGCAGTGCTGGACACTCCGGGACTAGCGGCTTACAGTGGCAGTACTTC
TRBJ2-1	-	14	TRBV12-3/TRBV12-4	-	CASRGLSTYNEQFF	TGTGCCAGCAGGGGACTTTCCACCTACAATGAGCAGTTCTTC
TRBJ1-1	-	17	TRBV27	-	CASSFQPYSTRILGAFF	TGTGCCAGCAGTTTCCAACCCTACTCGACAAGGATCTTGGGGGCTTTCTTT
TRBJ2-2	-	17	TRBV18	TRBD1	CASSPPRQGGNTGELFF	TGTGCCAGCTCACCCCCTCGACAGGGGGGAAACACCGGGGAGCTGTTTTTT
TRBJ1-1	few	17	TRBV4-1	TRBD1	CASSQDRDRVMSTEAFF	TGCGCCAGCAGCCAAGATCGGGACAGGGTTATGAGCACTGAAGCTTTCTTT
TRBJ2-7	few	14	TRBV12-3/TRBV12-4	-	CASSPRVLTGEQYF	TGTGCCAGCAGTCCCAGGGTCTTAACGGGCGAGCAGTACTTC
TRBJ2-7	-	13	TRBV10-3	TRBD2	CAIRSGREVEQYF	TGTGCCATCCGATCGGGGAGGGAGGTCGAGCAGTACTTC
TRBJ2-7	few	13	TRBV6-2/TRBV6-3	-	CASDPGPTPEQYF	TGTGCCAGCGACCCGGGACCGACACCCGAGCAGTACTTC
TRBJ2-1	-	11	TRBV7-9	-	CASSWANEQFF	TGTGCCAGCAGCTGGGCTAATGAGCAGTTCTTC
TRBJ2-7	many	14	TRBV15	-	CATSSETGSTTQYF	TGTGCCACCAGCAGTGAAACAGGATCTACGACGCAGTACTTC
TRBJ1-1	-	12	TRBV18	-	CASSPARAEAFF	TGTGCCAGCTCACCGGCCAGGGCTGAAGCTTTCTTT
TRBJ2-6	-	18	TRBV6-4	TRBD1	CASSPGPGGSSGANVLTF	TGTGCCAGCAGCCCCGGGCCAGGGGGTAGCTCTGGGGCCAACGTCCTGACTTTC
TRBJ2-1	few	14	TRBV13	TRBD2	CASSPGRNYNEQFF	TGTGCCAGCAGCCCCGGGAGGAACTACAATGAGCAGTTCTTC
TRBJ1-4	-	15	TRBV30	-	CAWSGYPGANEKLFF	TGTGCCTGGAGTGGGTACCCGGGGGCTAATGAAAAACTGTTTTTT
TRBJ2-1	-	16	TRBV18	-	CASSPLTGPPYNEQFF	TGTGCCAGCTCACCGCTAACAGGGCCCCCCTACAATGAGCAGTTCTTC
TRBJ1-4	few	16	TRBV10-1	-	CASSDSLGAVNEKLFF	TGCGCCAGCAGCGACAGCCTGGGAGCTGTCAATGAAAAACTGTTTTTT
TRBJ2-1	-	17	TRBV6-1	-	CASGSPPEGVPYNEQFF	TGTGCCAGCGGATCCCCCCCCGAGGGGGTCCCCTACAATGAGCAGTTCTTC
TRBJ2-2	-	16	TRBV12-3/TRBV12-4	TRBD2	CASSSGLAGVAGELFF	TGTGCCAGCAGTTCCGGACTAGCGGGAGTAGCCGGGGAGCTGTTTTTT
TRBJ1-1	-	13	TRBV10-3	TRBD1	CASGTGARAEAFF	TGTGCCTCGGGGACAGGGGCCAGGGCTGAAGCTTTCTTT
TRBJ1-3	few	16	TRBV6-2/TRBV6-3	-	CASSSLQGLSGNTIYF	TGTGCCAGCAGTTCCCTCCAGGGGCTCTCTGGAAACACCATATATTTT
TRBJ2-5	-	15	TRBV28	-	CASSLPGHVMETQYF	TGTGCCAGCAGTCTGCCGGGACATGTGATGGAGACCCAGTACTTC
TRBJ2-3	-	13	TRBV13	-	CASSLGPLNTQYF	TGTGCCAGCAGCTTGGGTCCGCTTAATACGCAGTATTTT
TRBJ2-7	few	14	TRBV9	-	CASSVGSRVHEQYF	TGTGCCAGCAGCGTAGGTAGTAGGGTCCACGAGCAGTACTTC
TRBJ2-3	many	18	TRBV4-2	-	CASSLTTIARYETDTQYF	TGTGCCAGCAGCCTAACGACTATAGCGAGGTACGAAACAGATACGCAGTATTTT
TRBJ1-1	-	13	TRBV2	TRBD1	CASRDTGGTEAFF	TGTGCCAGCAGGGATACAGGGGGCACTGAAGCTTTCTTT
TRBJ1-2	few	14	TRBV19	-	CASSPREERGGYTF	TGTGCCAGTAGTCCCCGGGAGGAGAGAGGGGGCTACACCTTC
TRBJ2-7	-	15	TRBV20-1	-	CSARRSGDASYEQYF	TGCAGTGCTAGACGTTCGGGCGACGCAAGCTACGAGCAGTACTTC
TRBJ2-1	few	15	TRBV20-1	TRBD2	CSARDRPSGTDEQFF	TGCAGTGCTAGAGATAGGCCTAGCGGGACCGATGAGCAGTTCTTC
TRBJ2-2	-	15	TRBV6-2/TRBV6-3	TRBD1	CASRRQGAGTGELFF	TGTGCCAGCAGAAGACAGGGGGCCGGGACCGGGGAGCTGTTTTTT
TRBJ2-3	-	15	TRBV7-8	-	CASSFGGGGADTQYF	TGTGCCAGCAGCTTTGGAGGGGGCGGAGCAGATACGCAGTATTTT